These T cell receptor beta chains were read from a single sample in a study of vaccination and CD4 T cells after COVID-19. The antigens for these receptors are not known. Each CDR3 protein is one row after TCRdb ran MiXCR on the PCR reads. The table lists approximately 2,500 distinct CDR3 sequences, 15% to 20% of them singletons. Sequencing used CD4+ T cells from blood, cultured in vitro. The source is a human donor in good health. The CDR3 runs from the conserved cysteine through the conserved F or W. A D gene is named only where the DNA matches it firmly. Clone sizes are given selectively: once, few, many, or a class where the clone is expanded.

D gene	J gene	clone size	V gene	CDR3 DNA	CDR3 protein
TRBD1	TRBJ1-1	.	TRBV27	TGCACCAGCAGTTTATTAGGTTCGGGACAGGGGAACACTGAAGCTTTCTTT	CTSSLLGSGQGNTEAFF
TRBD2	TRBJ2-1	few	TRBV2	TGTGCCAGCAGGATAGGACTAGCGGATATTAGCTCCTACAATGAGCAGTTCTTC	CASRIGLADISSYNEQFF
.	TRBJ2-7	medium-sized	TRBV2	TGTGCCAGCCTCGTGGCCTACGAGCAGTACTTC	CASLVAYEQYF
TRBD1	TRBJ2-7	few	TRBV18	TGTGCCAGCTCACCCGGACAGGAATACGAGCAGTACTTC	CASSPGQEYEQYF
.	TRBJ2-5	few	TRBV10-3	TGTGCCATCAGTTCCTTGGCTGGGTTAGAGACCCAGTACTTC	CAISSLAGLETQYF
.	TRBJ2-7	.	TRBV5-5	TGTGCCAGCAGACATACAGGGAGCTACGAGCAGTACTTC	CASRHTGSYEQYF
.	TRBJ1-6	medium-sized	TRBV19	TGTGCCAGTAGTATAGTCGGGCGAGATGGGGCCCTCCACTTT	CASSIVGRDGALHF
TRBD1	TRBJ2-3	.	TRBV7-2	TGTGCCAGCAGCTTAGGACCCAGGGGGCAGGGAGATACGCAGTATTTT	CASSLGPRGQGDTQYF
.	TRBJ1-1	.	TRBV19	TGTGCCAGTAGTATAAACCCCGGAATGAACACTGAAGCTTTCTTT	CASSINPGMNTEAFF
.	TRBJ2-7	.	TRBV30	TGTGCCTGGAGTGTAATGGGCTACGAGCAGTACTTC	CAWSVMGYEQYF
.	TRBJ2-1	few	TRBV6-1	TGTGCCAGCAGTGAATACGCGTCCCTGGGGCCATACAATGAGCAGTTCTTC	CASSEYASLGPYNEQFF
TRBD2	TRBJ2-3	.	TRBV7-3	TGTGCCAGCAGCAGTGGGAGGGCGGATACGCAGTATTTT	CASSSGRADTQYF
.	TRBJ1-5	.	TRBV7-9	TGTGCCAGCAATCCAACGGATGCCGGGGATCAGCCCCAGCATTTT	CASNPTDAGDQPQHF
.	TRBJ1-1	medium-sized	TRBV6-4	TGTGCCAGCAAGGTGGAAGACAGCCTGAACACTGAAGCTTTCTTT	CASKVEDSLNTEAFF
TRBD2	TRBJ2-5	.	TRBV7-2	TGTGCCAGCAACCTAGCGGGGCTTCAAGAGACCCAGTACTTC	CASNLAGLQETQYF
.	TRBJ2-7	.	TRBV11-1	TGTGCCAGCAGCCCCGCGTGGTCCAGCGACGAGCAGTACTTC	CASSPAWSSDEQYF
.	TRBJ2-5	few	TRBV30	TGTGCCTGGAGAGGGCTAGCTGGGAGCGAGACCCAGTACTTC	CAWRGLAGSETQYF
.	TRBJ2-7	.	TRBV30	TGTGCCTGGGGGCGGTCTGGCTACGAGCAGTACTTC	CAWGRSGYEQYF
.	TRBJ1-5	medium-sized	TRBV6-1	TGTGCCAGCAGTGTATATAGCAATCAGCCCCAGCATTTT	CASSVYSNQPQHF